This T cell receptor beta chain stems from a study of shared clonotypes between healthy human individuals. Data came from immunoSEQ multiplex PCR; TCRdb stores just in-frame clones and leaves some out. In the table there are about 95,000 clones, under 70% of which are singletons. On this clone: The antigen remains unidentified.

Overall study results and limits: An effect of sequencing depth on clonotype sharing among donors was expected.

Input material: memory CD8+ T cells sorted from blood. Documented subset: CD45RO+ cells pooled with CCR7-negative TemRA cells. The receptor was isolated from a man aged 25-45 years in good health.

The CDR3 region is CASSAVAGAYNEQFF. The CDR3, as DNA: TGTGCCAGCAGCGCGGTAGCGGGAGCTTACAATGAGCAGTTCTTC. This chain links TRBV6-4 with TRBJ2-1, with 9 bases matching TRBD2. Germline trimming cut 6 bases from V and 4 bases from J; bases unmatched to any gene: 7. Germline CDR1 and CDR2: MRHNA and SNTAGT. The CDR3 is made up of 15 amino acids.